This T cell receptor (beta chain) was identified in a study of Graves' ophthalmopathy and Graves' hyperthyroidism. Findings of the study overall: Blood also held most thyroid clonotypes expanded above 0.001 frequency.

From RNA, the CDR3 regions of TCR beta chains were amplified and sequenced. The authors performed first-round RT-PCR with HTBI primers and then a second-round multiplex PCR. TCRdb used MiXCR to reprocess the multiplex PCR reads, holding one entry per CDR3 protein. The sample shows 200,000 to 250,000 distinct CDR3 sequences, around 30% of them seen only once. The count of this clonotype is one. The antigen is unknown. Ophthalmopathy in the donors was of moderate-to-severe activity, with CAS ≥3, NOSPECS ≥4 and duration under 3 months. The CDR3 loop spans 18 amino acids. Per germline, CDR1 SQVTM and CDR2 ANQGSEA. V trimming: 7 bases; J trimming: 4 bases; junction bases outside the gene matches: 22.

The chain has TRBV29-1 and TRBJ1-1, with TRBD1 matching over 9 bases. The clonotype was recovered from a man aged 50 to 59 with Graves' ophthalmopathy. The specimen was peripheral blood. In DNA form, the CDR3 reads TGCAGCGCTCATAATCTACTACGGACAGGGGCCCCCGGCACTGAAGCTTTCTTT. It specifies CSAHNLLRTGAPGTEAFF.